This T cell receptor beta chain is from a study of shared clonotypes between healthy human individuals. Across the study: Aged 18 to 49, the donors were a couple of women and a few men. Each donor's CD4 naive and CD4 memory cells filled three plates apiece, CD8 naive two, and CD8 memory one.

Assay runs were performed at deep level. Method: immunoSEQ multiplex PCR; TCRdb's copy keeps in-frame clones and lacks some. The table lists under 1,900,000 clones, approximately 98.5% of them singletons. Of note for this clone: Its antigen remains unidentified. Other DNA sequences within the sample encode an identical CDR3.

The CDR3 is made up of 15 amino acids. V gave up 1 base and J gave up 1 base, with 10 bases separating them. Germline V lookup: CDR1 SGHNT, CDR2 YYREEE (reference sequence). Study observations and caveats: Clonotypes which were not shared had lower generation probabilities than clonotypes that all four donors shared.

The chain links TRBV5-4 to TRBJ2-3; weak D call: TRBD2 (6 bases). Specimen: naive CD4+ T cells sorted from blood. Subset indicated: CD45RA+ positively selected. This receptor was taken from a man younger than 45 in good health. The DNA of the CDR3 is TGTGCCAGCAGCTTGAGCGGGTCTGGCACAGATACGCAGTATTTT. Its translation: CASSLSGSGTDTQYF. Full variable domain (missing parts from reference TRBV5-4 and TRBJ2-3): ETGVTQSPTHLIKTRGQQVTLRCSSQSGHNTVSWYQQALGQGPQFIFQYYREEENGRGNFPPRFSGLQFPNYSSELNVNALELDDSALYLCASSLSGSGTDTQYFGPGTRLTVL.